This is a list of T cell receptor beta chains from one sample in a study of cytomegalovirus exposure and HLA in healthy donors. Produced via immunoSEQ multiplex PCR; TCRdb's table is partial and in-frame only. In the table there are about 150,000 clones, over 75% of which are singletons. Sequenced material: PBMCs. Receptors originate from a woman aged 25 to 39 in good health and CMV-seronegative. Both conserved end residues are part of each CDR3.

V	J	CDR3
TRBV7-8	TRBJ2-2	CASSGAHGTGELFF
TRBV19	TRBJ2-3	CASSMRDTQYF
TRBV4-1	TRBJ2-2	CASSQDLGAYYAGELFF
TRBV6-1	TRBJ1-2	CASSELYGYTF
TRBV6-5	TRBJ1-6	CASSYSDPGGSPLHF
TRBV12-5	TRBJ1-2	CASGLVRDTTRRSYGYTF
TRBV6-6	TRBJ1-5	CASKDSHSNQPQHF
TRBV15	TRBJ2-7	CATSLRTGIYEQYF
TRBV7-8	TRBJ1-1	CASSHGSGFPLSDTEAFF
TRBV6-5	TRBJ1-5	CASSYGSGQPQHF
TRBV7-7	TRBJ2-5	CASSFGVGGSQETQYF
TRBV5-8	TRBJ2-3	CASSLVGSSTDTQYF
TRBV20-1	TRBJ1-2	CSATDGDGYTF
TRBV27	TRBJ1-6	CASSLGRDWGNSPLHF
TRBV19	TRBJ1-6	CASTPNGQGYSPLHF
TRBV5-6	TRBJ1-5	CASSSKGQSNQPQHF
TRBV29-1	TRBJ2-7	CSVRQASYEQYF
TRBV4-1	TRBJ2-5	CASSLDRDRGLETQYF
TRBV7-9	TRBJ2-7	CASSRYISSGQPYEQYF
TRBV9	TRBJ1-1	CASTAVSEGALAPEAFF
TRBV9	TRBJ2-1	CASTSAGARDWFF
TRBV7-2	TRBJ2-3	CASSLASRTADTQYF
TRBV14	TRBJ2-7	CASSQVGGPTMQYF
TRBV27	TRBJ2-7	CASSLVQGSYEQYF
TRBV27	TRBJ2-1	CASSPPGLAGGGEQFF
TRBV5-1	TRBJ1-1	CASSLGHQNTEAFF
TRBV19	TRBJ1-2	CASSTSSLGLGYTF
TRBV6-1	TRBJ1-1	CASSWGGTEAFF
TRBV29-1	TRBJ1-2	CSVDDYRGVHYGYTF
TRBV4-1	TRBJ2-4	CASSQGGQGGNIQYF
TRBV9	TRBJ2-7	CASSAFQGDGNEQYF
TRBV6-1	TRBJ1-1	CASSERNEAFF
TRBV4-1	TRBJ1-2	CASSPYGDGSIYGYTF
TRBV7-2	TRBJ1-2	CASSLGQGRGGYTF
TRBV5-1	TRBJ2-7	CASSPEGRGPFYEQYF
TRBV19	TRBJ1-1	CASRAGPANTEAFF
TRBV19	TRBJ1-2	CASSSAQGLGYGYTF
TRBV30	TRBJ2-5	CAWSVSQETQYF
TRBV6-5	TRBJ2-2	CASSYETGGTGELFF
TRBV18	TRBJ1-4	CASSPRGITNEKLFF
TRBV11-3	TRBJ1-1	CASSLGGDTEAFF
TRBV5-3	TRBJ2-3	CARSLGSAGGADTQYF
TRBV11-2	TRBJ1-3	CASSLVGVSGNTIYF
TRBV7-2	TRBJ2-7	CASSLIRAVALTF
TRBV2	TRBJ2-7	CASRKDRGDEQYF
TRBV7-6	TRBJ1-2	CASSRYPGGVGYTF
TRBV19	TRBJ1-5	CASSSLVRGSNQPQHF
TRBV28	TRBJ2-1	CASSFSGTGDNEQFF
TRBV11-2	TRBJ2-1	CASSLVGGTEQFF